Presented here are 21 T cell receptor beta chains from one specimen sequenced in a study of graft-versus-host responses after intestinal transplantation. Their antigens remain unidentified. TCRdb's table, derived via immunoSEQ multiplex PCR, lists solely in-frame clones and lacks some. The profile shows about 90,000 clones, roughly 90% of them singletons. The source was unstimulated CD4+ T cells sorted from spleen or lymph node cells, collected before transplant. These receptors all stem from a human donor who was the organ donor for an intestinal transplant.

This clone was seen a handful of times. This chain links TRBV2 with TRBJ1-6, with TRBD1 matching 8 bases. With V trimmed by 6 bases and J by 17 bases, 6 bases remained unmatched. CDR1 SNHLY and CDR2 FYNNEI come from the germline V gene. This CDR3 has 11 amino acids. As DNA, the CDR3 is TGTGCCAGCAGCGCCGGGGACAGGTTCCACTTT. This gives the protein CASSAGDRFHF.

The V gene is TRBV25-1, the J gene TRBJ2-7, with a tentative D call TRBD1 (5 bases). V shed 3 bases and J shed 3 bases, with 21 bases lying between them. There are 17 residues in the CDR3. Germline CDR1 MGHDK, CDR2 SYGVNS. The CDR3 bases are TGTGCCAGCAGTGACATACCCGATCAGGGCGACCTCTACGAGCAGTACTTC. This gives the protein CASSDIPDQGDLYEQYF.

This chain joins TRBV7-3 and TRBJ1-1, with 8 bases aligning to TRBD1. V gave up 3 bases and J gave up 0 bases; unmatched junction bases: 3. The CDR3 totals 15 residues. Germline V lookup: CDR1 SGHTA, CDR2 FQGTGA. The chain's CDR3 is CASSFGTGLNTEAFF. CDR3 sequence (DNA): TGTGCCAGCAGCTTCGGGACAGGACTGAACACTGAAGCTTTCTTT.

This chain joins TRBV4-1 and TRBJ1-2, with D possibly being TRBD1 (6 bases). Germline-derived CDR1 and CDR2 are MGHRA and YSYEKL. This CDR3 region has 14 residues. The V and J ends lost 5 bases and 6 bases respectively, with 16 bases between them. CDR3 coding DNA: TGCGCCAGCAGCATAACGGGGGGCGGGAATGGCTACACCTTC. Translated: CASSITGGGNGYTF.

V is TRBV7-9 and J is TRBJ2-7; 14 bases line up with TRBD2. Germline V gene sequence: CDR1 SEHNR, CDR2 FQNEAQ (reference sequence). The CDR3 extends over 16 amino acids. V gave up 6 bases and J gave up 2 bases; unmatched junction bases: 6. The CDR3 nucleotides read TGTGCCAGCAGTTCCTGGACTAGCGGGGGGACCTACGAGCAGTACTTC. Residues: CASSSWTSGGTYEQYF.

This clone occurred a few times. J is TRBJ2-5 and V is TRBV2, with 10 bases matching TRBD2. The CDR3 extends over 15 amino acids. J gave up 7 bases and V 4 bases, and 9 bases lay outside the gene matches. Germline V gives CDR1 SNHLY, CDR2 FYNNEI. The CDR3 here is CASSGQRGGILTQYF. CDR3 DNA sequence: TGTGCCAGCAGTGGCCAGCGGGGGGGTATCTTGACCCAGTACTTC. Supplemented by reference TRBV2 and TRBJ2-5, the full variable domain reads EPEVTQTPSHQVTQMGQEVILRCVPISNHLYFYWYRQILGQKVEFLVSFYNNEISEKSEIFDDQFSVERPDGSNFTLKIRSTKLEDSAMYFCASSGQRGGILTQYFGPGTRLLVL.

V gene TRBV18 combines with J gene TRBJ1-1; no definite D call. Germline lookup yields CDR1 KGHSH and CDR2 LQKENI. The CDR3 length is 17 residues. Between the trimmed V and J ends, which lost 1 base and 0 bases, there was a span of 15 bases. The CDR3 here is CASSPLSLPAVNTEAFF. CDR3 nucleotides: TGTGCCAGCTCACCACTCTCTCTCCCGGCGGTGAACACTGAAGCTTTCTTT. The full variable domain, with the rest looked up from reference TRBV18 and TRBJ1-1, is NAGVMQNPRHLVRRRGQEARLRCSPMKGHSHVYWYRQLPEEGLKFMVYLQKENIIDESGMPKERFSAEFPKEGPSILRIQQVVRGDSAAYFCASSPLSLPAVNTEAFFGQGTRLTVV.

This clone came up once. The chain joins TRBV11-3 to TRBJ2-1; 7 nucleotides agree with TRBD2. CDR3 length: 13 amino acids. Germline-derived CDR1 and CDR2 are SGHNT and YENEEA. V trimming: 5 bases; J trimming: 10 bases; junction bases outside the gene matches: 8. The CDR3 loop reads CASSRDYRHEQFF. CDR3 DNA sequence: TGTGCCAGCAGCCGGGACTACCGGCACGAGCAGTTCTTC.

This chain uses TRBV5-1 with TRBJ1-1, with 8 bases identical to TRBD1. CDR3 size: 16 residues. V gave up 0 bases and J gave up 5 bases; unmatched junction bases: 9. Germline CDR1 is SGHRS and CDR2 is YFSETQ. CDR3 in amino acids: CASSLDGQGVYTEAFF. DNA for the CDR3: TGCGCCAGCAGCTTGGATGGACAGGGTGTATATACTGAAGCTTTCTTT.

The chain uses TRBV5-1 and TRBJ2-3, with TRBD2 matching over 9 bases. The CDR3 sequence is 17 residues long. Germline CDR1 SGHRS, CDR2 YFSETQ. The junction had 8 bases not matched to a gene; V was cut back by 0 bases and J by 3 bases. The CDR3 spells CASSLGVSGSRTDTQYF. CDR3 DNA: TGCGCCAGCAGCTTGGGGGTTAGCGGGAGTAGGACAGATACGCAGTATTTT.

The V call is TRBV9, the J call TRBJ2-5, with 9 nucleotides matching TRBD1. TRBJ2-7 matches the DNA end more closely, so the J call is doubtful. The CDR3 sequence is 15 residues long. The germline V gene encodes CDR1 SGDLS and CDR2 YYNGEE. The CDR3 nucleotides are TGTGCCAGCAGCGTAGGAGGGACAGGGTTCTACGAGCAGTACTTC. This translates into CASSVGGTGFYEQYF.

V gene TRBV28 combines with J gene TRBJ2-1; the match to TRBD2 covers 7 bases. Germline V gene sequence: CDR1 MDHEN, CDR2 SYDVKM. The CDR3 loop spans 16 amino acids. Trimming cost V 6 bases and J 8 bases; bases outside gene matches: 16. This chain's CDR3 is CASSRGGRALRYEQFF. The CDR3 region has the DNA TGTGCCAGCAGCCGGGGTGGGAGGGCCCTCCGATATGAGCAGTTCTTC.

This chain joins TRBV28 and TRBJ2-5; 11 bases match TRBD1. CDR3 length: 15 residues. V dropped 6 bases and J dropped 5; count of bases not matched to a gene: 8. Germline V CDR1 and CDR2: MDHEN, SYDVKM. The CDR3 DNA reads TGTGCCAGCAGCTCCCCCGGGACAGGGGGGGAGACCCAGTACTTC. Protein product: CASSSPGTGGETQYF.

The chain employs TRBV5-1 and TRBJ2-7, with 14 bases matching TRBD2. Germline CDR1 reads SGHRS; CDR2 reads YFSETQ. V trimming: 5 bases; J trimming: 4 bases; junction bases outside the gene matches: 8. The CDR3 is 16 amino acids. This chain's CDR3 is CASSLTSGGALYEQYF. CDR3 nucleotides: TGCGCCAGCAGTTTGACTAGCGGGGGGGCTCTTTACGAGCAGTACTTC.

The rearrangement uses TRBV10-3 and TRBJ2-1; 10 nucleotides line up with TRBD1. The CDR3 is 13 amino acids. V was pared by 4 bases and J by 6 bases, with 0 bases of the junction left unmatched. CDR1 and CDR2 from the germline V gene are ENHRY and SYGVKD. The CDR3 reads CAISGTGGNEQFF. In nucleotides, the CDR3 is TGTGCCATCAGTGGGACAGGGGGCAATGAGCAGTTCTTC.

The V and J genes are TRBV7-3 and TRBJ2-1, with 11 bases aligning to TRBD2. The J segment lost 4 bases and the V segment lost 5 bases, leaving 4 bases of the junction unmatched. There are 15 residues in the CDR3. CDR1 and CDR2 from the germline V gene are SGHTA and FQGTGA. For the CDR3, the DNA is TGTGCCAGCAGCCCACTAGCGGGGGTTTACAATGAGCAGTTCTTC. Translation: CASSPLAGVYNEQFF.

V usage is TRBV7-9 and J usage is TRBJ1-2; possible D gene TRBD1, 6 bases. V was trimmed by 5 bases and J by 4 bases, leaving 26 bases between them. The germline V gene encodes CDR1 SEHNR and CDR2 FQNEAQ (reference sequence). The CDR3 totals 18 residues. Here the CDR3 reads CASSRTADSLYSFYGYTF. The DNA for the CDR3 is TGTGCCAGCAGCAGGACAGCCGACTCCCTATATTCATTCTATGGCTACACCTTC.

The chain is built from TRBV5-1 and TRBJ1-5; maybe TRBD1 (6 bases). V lost 0 bases and J lost 8, with 12 bases in between. Germline V gene sequence: CDR1 SGHRS, CDR2 YFSETQ. The CDR3 loop spans 14 amino acids. CDR3 residues: CASSLEGRGEPQHF. CDR3 bases: TGCGCCAGCAGCTTGGAAGGCAGGGGTGAGCCCCAGCATTTT.

This chain uses TRBV4-3 with TRBJ2-7, with D possibly TRBD1 on 6 matching bases. CDR1 is LGHNA and CDR2 is YSLEER in the germline V gene. This CDR3 contains 14 residues. The V end lost 0 bases, the J end lost 0 bases, and 6 bases lay between the germline ends. CDR3 loop: CASSQEDSSYEQYF. In DNA form, the CDR3 reads TGCGCCAGCAGCCAAGAGGACAGCTCCTACGAGCAGTACTTC.

The chain links TRBV4-2 to TRBJ2-5; 8 bases agree with TRBD1. The CDR3 is 17 residues long. V shed 4 bases and J 0 bases; nucleotides not matched to a gene: 10. The germline V gene encodes CDR1 LGHNA and CDR2 YNFKEQ. DNA for the CDR3: TGTGCCAGCAGCCGAGAAACAGGGGGAGAGTACCAAGAGACCCAGTACTTC. Translation gives CASSRETGGEYQETQYF.

CDR3 bases: TGTGCCAGCAGCTTAGAACTAGTTTTGACCGGGGAGCTGTTTTTT. This sequence encodes CASSLELVLTGELFF. V gene TRBV7-9 combines with J gene TRBJ2-2; TRBD2 might be the D (5 bases). V shed 1 base and J shed 5 bases, with 11 bases lying between them. This CDR3 has 15 residues. The germline CDR1 and CDR2 sequences are SEHNR and FQNEAQ (reference sequence). The complete variable domain, with remaining parts taken from reference TRBV7-9 and TRBJ2-2, reads DTGVSQNPRHKITKRGQNVTFRCDPISEHNRLYWYRQTLGQGPEFLTYFQNEAQLEKSRLLSDRFSAERPKGSFSTLEIQRTEQGDSAMYLCASSLELVLTGELFFGEGSRLTVL.